Shown below are 19 T cell receptor beta chains from a single sample sequenced in a study of blood T cells in healthy people across ages. A sample-barcoded 5' primer and a J-beta primer mix were used in a second PCR of about 6 to 11 cycles. TCRdb re-called the 5' RACE reads with MiXCR, one entry per CDR3 protein. The data show fewer than 750,000 distinct CDR3 sequences, 45% to 60% seen once. The sample consisted of blood. The receptors come from a woman of 80 years or more in good health.

Concerning this clonotype: A much larger clonotype is one base distant, so this may be a read error. V usage is TRBV7-8 and J usage is TRBJ2-1, with TRBD1 identical over 9 bases. The CDR3 covers 14 residues. Germline loops: CDR1 SGHVS, CDR2 FQNEAQ. V gave up 4 bases and J gave up 6 bases; unmatched junction bases: 4. The CDR3 DNA follows: TGTGCCAGCAGCTCCCGGGACAGGGCCAATGAGCAGTTCTTC. Encoded protein: CASSSRDRANEQFF.

A single count supports this clonotype. A much more abundant neighbour one base away suggests this may be a read error. The rearrangement joins TRBV10-3 to TRBJ2-4, with D hard to call. CDR1 and CDR2 from the germline V gene are ENHRY and SYGVKD. The V and J ends lost 0 bases and 15 bases respectively, with 12 bases between them. This CDR3 contains 12 residues. CDR3 nucleotide sequence: TGTGCCATCAGTGAGTCGTCGAGTGGGCGGTACTTC. Translation gives CAISESSSGRYF.

This clonotype was recorded at least ten times. The chain combines TRBV12-3 or TRBV12-4 with TRBJ2-5; tentative D call: TRBD1 (5 bases). The CDR3 covers 12 residues. With 3 bases removed from V and 9 bases from J, the gap between germline ends came to 11 bases. The CDR3 region has the DNA TGTGCCAGCAGTTTCAGGGTTGGGGCCCAGTACTTC. Translating it yields CASSFRVGAQYF.

V is TRBV3-1 and J is TRBJ2-7; D remains unclear. Germline V gene data show CDR1 as LGHDT and CDR2 as YNNKEL (reference sequence). V was trimmed by 0 bases and J by 7 bases, leaving 16 bases between them. The CDR3 extends over 15 amino acids. This CDR3 is CASSQDGVPIREQYF. CDR3 sequence (DNA): TGTGCCAGCAGCCAAGATGGAGTACCGATTAGGGAGCAGTACTTC.

The V gene is TRBV6-6, the J gene TRBJ2-7, with a weak D call TRBD1 (6 bases). Trimming stripped 7 bases from V and 12 bases from J, with 25 bases between. The CDR3 is made up of 14 amino acids. Germline values: CDR1 MNHNY, CDR2 SVGAGI (reference sequence). The CDR3: CASTTGTFGSEWYF. The CDR3 coding sequence is TGTGCCAGCACCACGGGGACATTCGGGTCCGAGTGGTACTTC.

This clonotype was detected a few times. The chain combines TRBV2 with TRBJ1-4; D uncertain. The CDR3 has 14 residues. Germline CDR1 and CDR2: SNHLY and FYNNEI. V dropped 2 bases and J dropped 5 bases, with 9 bases sitting between them. In nucleotides, the CDR3 is TGTGCCAGCAGTGAACTCGGGAAGAATGAAAAACTGTTTTTT. Amino acid sequence: CASSELGKNEKLFF.

The V call is TRBV28, the J call TRBJ2-3; perhaps TRBD2 as D (6 bases). Looked up from germline, CDR1 is MDHEN and CDR2 is SYDVKM. The V and J ends lost 0 bases and 1 base respectively, with 8 bases between them. The CDR3 loop spans 15 amino acids. CDR3 DNA sequence: TGTGCCAGCAGTTTATGGGCTAGCGGCACAGATACGCAGTATTTT. This translates into CASSLWASGTDTQYF.

The sample holds many counts of this clonotype. The genes are TRBV20-1 and TRBJ1-1; D uncertain. Deletions cut 0 bases from V and 8 bases from J, with 13 bases between. In germline, CDR1 is DFQATT, CDR2 SNEGSKA (reference sequence). The CDR3 sequence is 13 residues long. CDR3 nucleotide sequence: TGCAGTGCTAGAGATCAGGTACGCCGAGAAGCTTTCTTT. Its translation is CSARDQVRREAFF.

This clonotype was counted ten times or more. This chain links TRBV9 with TRBJ2-3; D gene ambiguous. V was cut by 4 bases and J by 0 bases, with 15 bases left in between. This CDR3 region has 16 residues. The germline V gene has CDR1 SGDLS and CDR2 YYNGEE. CDR3: CASSTRPSISTDTQYF. Written as DNA, the CDR3 is TGTGCCAGCAGCACCCGACCATCAATTAGCACAGATACGCAGTATTTT.

The genes are TRBV6-6 and TRBJ2-3; D is perhaps TRBD2 (6 bases). V lost 7 bases to trimming and J lost 5 bases, with 13 bases between them. The CDR3 extends over 13 amino acids. Germline values: CDR1 MNHNY, CDR2 SVGAGI (reference sequence). The CDR3 DNA reads as TGTGCCAGCAATCAGAGGGGAGGAGATACGCAGTATTTT. This sequence encodes CASNQRGGDTQYF.

Remarks on this clonotype: Given a much more abundant clone one base away, this may be a read error. The chain has TRBV29-1 and TRBJ2-5; 13 positions agree with TRBD2. The J segment lost 5 bases and the V segment lost 4 bases, leaving 10 bases of the junction unmatched. The germline V gene has CDR1 SQVTM and CDR2 ANQGSEA. This CDR3 is 16 amino acids long. This CDR3 reads CSVARTSGSLGETQYF. The CDR3 region has the DNA TGCAGCGTTGCCCGGACTAGCGGGAGCCTAGGGGAGACCCAGTACTTC.

The V and J genes are TRBV12-3 or TRBV12-4 and TRBJ2-5, with no clear D. V was cut by 5 bases and J by 2 bases, with 12 bases left in between. The length of the CDR3 is 14 residues. CDR3 residues: CASSAPIKQETQYF. In nucleotides, the CDR3 is TGTGCCAGCAGTGCCCCCATTAAACAAGAGACCCAGTACTTC.

This clonotype was detected many times. The rearrangement links TRBV28 to TRBJ1-5; 8 bases match TRBD1. This CDR3 has 12 amino acids. Trimming cost V 7 bases and J 7 bases; bases outside gene matches: 3. Germline V gene data show CDR1 as MDHEN and CDR2 as SYDVKM. The CDR3 sequence is CASKQGVQPQHF. In DNA form, the CDR3 reads TGTGCCAGCAAACAGGGGGTCCAGCCCCAGCATTTT.

CDR3 region: CSATEAGRTDEQYF. The CDR3 DNA follows: TGCAGTGCTACAGAAGCGGGAAGGACCGACGAGCAGTACTTC. The chain is built from TRBV20-1 and TRBJ2-7, with 7 bases matching TRBD2. The germline CDR1 and CDR2 sequences are DFQATT and SNEGSKA (reference sequence). The CDR3 runs to 14 residues. Trimming cost V 4 bases and J 5 bases; bases outside gene matches: 11.

This clonotype turned up a few times. V and J are TRBV29-1 and TRBJ2-3; 9 bases are a match to TRBD1. The CDR3 runs 15 residues. J gave up 3 bases and V 1 base, and 5 bases lay outside the gene matches. Germline V CDR1 and CDR2: SQVTM, ANQGSEA. For the CDR3, the DNA is TGCAGCGTTGAAGCCTTGGACAGGGGAACAGATACGCAGTATTTT. Protein product: CSVEALDRGTDTQYF.

This clonotype was counted between two and nine times. The chain joins TRBV10-1 to TRBJ2-7; TRBD2 is a possible D gene (5 bases). V was cut by 3 bases and J by 7 bases, with 22 bases left in between. Germline loops: CDR1 WNHNN, CDR2 SYGVQD (reference sequence). This CDR3 region has 16 residues. DNA of the CDR3: TGCGCCAGCAGTGATCGAGTAGCGAAATCCTACAATGAGCAGTACTTC. Amino acids: CASSDRVAKSYNEQYF.

The rearrangement uses TRBV5-1 and TRBJ2-1; 8 bases line up with TRBD2. The V segment lost 4 bases and the J segment 0 bases; nucleotides outside the gene matches: 9. CDR3 size: 17 residues. Germline CDR1 is SGHRS and CDR2 is YFSETQ. The CDR3 loop is CASSDLFGGASYNEQFF. DNA for the CDR3: TGCGCCAGCAGCGACCTCTTCGGGGGGGCCTCCTACAATGAGCAGTTCTTC.

This clonotype was counted ten times or more. The V call is TRBV6-2 or TRBV6-3, the J call TRBJ2-3, with 12 bases matching TRBD2. Germline lookup yields CDR1 MNHEY and CDR2 SVGEGT. The CDR3 length is 13 residues. V shed 8 bases, J shed 5 bases, and the junction held 2 bases outside the gene matches. CDR3 sequence: CASGGLAGDTQYF. CDR3 DNA: TGTGCCAGCGGGGGACTAGCGGGAGATACGCAGTATTTT.

This clonotype was seen at least ten times. J is TRBJ2-3 and V is TRBV2, with unresolved D. Germline assignment: CDR1 SNHLY and CDR2 FYNNEI. The V end was cut by 7 bases, the J end by 7 bases, with 12 bases between. The CDR3 has 12 residues. The chain's CDR3 is CASTLTSYTQYF. The CDR3 region has the DNA TGTGCCAGCACCCTGACTTCTTATACGCAGTATTTT. The full variable domain, with the rest looked up from reference TRBV2 and TRBJ2-3, is EPEVTQTPSHQVTQMGQEVILRCVPISNHLYFYWYRQILGQKVEFLVSFYNNEISEKSEIFDDQFSVERPDGSNFTLKIRSTKLEDSAMYFCASTLTSYTQYFGPGTRLTVL.